Each of the 21 T cell receptor beta chains below was sequenced from the same sample in a study of T cell clonality in common variable immunodeficiency. Study-wide results and caveats: Fewer deletions and N-nucleotide insertions were reportedly seen in common variable immunodeficiency TCR beta sequences.

Method: immunoSEQ multiplex PCR; TCRdb's copy keeps in-frame clones and lacks some. Sampling found about 16,000 clones, none seen once. These receptors have no identified antigens. The sequencing input was peripheral blood mononuclear cells. Receptor source: a human donor with common variable immunodeficiency.

This clone was observed a handful of times. The CDR3 region is CAWSGVGPPRTSPLHF. Partial CDR3 DNA: TGTGCCTGGAGCGGGGTAGGACCCCCACGGACTTCACCC. This chain links TRBV30 with TRBJ1-6; unclear D gene. The missing CDR3 end, 3 residues past where the read stops, is filled in from the germline J gene. Germline CDR1 is GTSNPN and CDR2 is SVGIG (reference sequence). The CDR3 is 16 amino acids. The V end was cut by 3 bases, the J end by 9 bases, with 21 bases between.

This clone was detected only a few times. The CDR3 extends 3 residues past the end of the read, so its final part is completed from the germline J gene. This chain joins TRBV30 and TRBJ2-1; 15 bases map to TRBD2. The CDR3 has 14 amino acids. V was clipped by 5 bases and J by 7 bases; unmatched bases: 3. Germline V gives CDR1 GTSNPN, CDR2 SVGIG (reference sequence). The CDR3 spells CAWGLAGGYNEQFF. The sequenced CDR3 bases are TGTGCCTGGGGACTAGCGGGGGGGTATAATGAG.

On this clone: The CDR3 is cut off 3 residues early in the read; its end comes from the germline J gene. Other DNA sequences from this sample encode an identical CDR3 as well. The V gene is TRBV19, the J gene TRBJ1-1, with 9 bases lining up with TRBD1. CDR3 size: 13 residues. Trimming cost V 5 bases and J 3 bases; bases outside gene matches: 1. From germline, CDR1 is LNHDA and CDR2 SQIVND (reference sequence). This CDR3 reads CASSGQGYTEAFF. The sequenced CDR3 bases are TGTGCCAGTAGTGGACAGGGGTACACTGAA.

This clone has ten or more counts. The missing CDR3 end, 3 residues past where the read stops, is filled in from the germline J gene. This chain connects TRBV20-1 to TRBJ1-6, with TRBD1 matching 7 bases. CDR1 is DFQATT, CDR2 SNEGSKA, per germline (reference sequence). This CDR3 region has 15 residues. V dropped 3 bases and J dropped 5; count of bases not matched to a gene: 7. The sequenced CDR3 bases are TGCAGTGCTAGGCAGAACAGGGGAAATAATTCACCC. Its protein is CSARQNRGNNSP. The CDR3 as a whole reads CSARQNRGNNSPLHF.

Note on this clone: Read sequence stops 3 residues before the CDR3 end, and the germline J gene provides the missing end. The chain carries TRBV7-9 and TRBJ1-2, with TRBD1 matching over 7 bases. The CDR3 loop spans 14 amino acids. The germline V gene has CDR1 SEHNR and CDR2 FQNEAQ (reference sequence). The ends lost 3 bases at V and 4 bases at J; junction bases unmatched: 5. CDR3 DNA, as far as it was read: TGTGCCAGCAGCTTTCCGGGACAGTTCTATGGC. Residues: CASSFPGQFYG. The whole CDR3 sequence is CASSFPGQFYGYTF.

This clone was counted many times. The read ends 3 residues shy of where the CDR3 ends; the end is completed using the germline J gene. The chain combines TRBV29-1 with TRBJ2-7; D gene ambiguous. The CDR3 totals 13 residues. Trimming removed 4 bases from V and 4 bases from J, with 14 bases in between. Germline loops: CDR1 SQVTM, CDR2 ANQGSEA. This CDR3 reads CSVVSQSGYEQYF. The CDR3 DNA, read in part, is TGCAGCGTTGTGTCTCAGTCAGGATACGAG.

In this sample, this clone turned up a few times. The read comes to an end 3 residues before the CDR3 does, leaving the germline J gene to fill in the end. The V and J genes are TRBV19 and TRBJ2-7; TRBD1 aligns across 7 bases. Germline V gives CDR1 LNHDA, CDR2 SQIVND (reference sequence). The CDR3 extends over 14 amino acids. With V trimmed by 4 bases and J by 2 bases, 5 bases remained unmatched. CDR3 DNA (partial): TGTGCCAGTAGTAACAGGGGAATGCCCTACGAG. Its protein is CASSNRGMPYE. The whole CDR3 is CASSNRGMPYEQYF.

This clone was counted only a few times. The read ends 3 residues shy of where the CDR3 ends; the end is completed using the germline J gene. V gene TRBV6-2 or TRBV6-3 combines with J gene TRBJ2-3; 11 bases fit TRBD2. V lost 8 bases to trimming and J lost 5 bases; unmatched junction nucleotides: 9. This CDR3 contains 15 residues. Germline CDR1 is MNHEY and CDR2 is SVGEGT. CDR3 sequence: CASLFSGGAVDTQYF. The sequenced CDR3 bases are TGTGCCAGCCTCTTTAGCGGGGGGGCCGTAGATACG.

This clone was seen many times. The read stops 3 residues short of the end of the CDR3; the missing end is completed from the germline J gene. This sequence joins TRBV29-1 and TRBJ2-2; no clear D. The CDR3 has 12 amino acids. Germline loops: CDR1 SQVTM, CDR2 ANQGSEA. V was pared by 1 base and J by 6 bases, with 6 bases between. The sequenced CDR3 bases are TGCAGCGTTGAAGGGCAACCCGGGGAG. This encodes CSVEGQPGE. The full-length CDR3 reads as CSVEGQPGELFF.

This clone occurred a few times. The missing CDR3 end, 3 residues past where the read stops, is filled in from the germline J gene. This chain uses TRBV19 with TRBJ2-5; D might be TRBD1 (6 bases). Germline CDR1 reads LNHDA; CDR2 reads SQIVND (reference sequence). V dropped 6 bases and J dropped 2 bases, with 16 bases sitting between them. This CDR3 contains 15 residues. The CDR3 bases that were read are TGTGCCAGTAGCTCCGACGGACAGCTTCAAGAGACC. Translating it yields CASSSDGQLQET. The full CDR3 is CASSSDGQLQETQYF.

For this clone: The CDR3 end is not reached by the read, which stops 3 residues before it; the germline J gene fills it in. This chain connects TRBV19 to TRBJ1-5; D is perhaps TRBD1 (5 bases). Trimming pared 2 bases from V and 4 bases from J, leaving 9 bases between. This CDR3 comprises 14 residues. CDR1 is LNHDA and CDR2 is SQIVND in the germline V gene (reference sequence). The covered CDR3 bases are TGTGCCAGTAGTATACGTACAGGAAATCAGCCC. Protein: CASSIRTGNQP. The CDR3 reads in full as CASSIRTGNQPQHF.

As concerns this clone: The read falls 3 residues short of the CDR3 end, and the missing part is taken from the germline J gene. V is TRBV30 and J is TRBJ1-2; perhaps TRBD1 as D (6 bases). Germline CDR1 is GTSNPN and CDR2 is SVGIG (reference sequence). Between the trimmed V and J ends, which lost 1 base and 3 bases, there was a span of 9 bases. The length of the CDR3 is 13 residues. CDR3 bases read: TGTGCCTGGAGTGCGGACAGATACTATGGC. This codes for CAWSADRYYG. The full CDR3 reads CAWSADRYYGYTF.

This clone was observed a handful of times. Read coverage stops 3 residues before the CDR3 terminus; the germline J gene supplies the remainder. V usage is TRBV19 and J usage is TRBJ2-7; D ambiguous. This CDR3 has 15 amino acids. CDR1 and CDR2 from the germline V gene are LNHDA and SQIVND (reference sequence). Trimming removed 10 bases at V and 2 bases at J, with 21 bases between. CDR3 loop: CATRHSPLLTYEQYF. Incomplete CDR3 DNA: TGTGCCACGAGGCATTCCCCTCTCTTAACCTACGAG.

This clone appeared many times. The missing CDR3 end, 3 residues past where the read stops, is filled in from the germline J gene. J is TRBJ2-5 and V is TRBV18; D is unclear. Per the germline V gene, CDR1 is KGHSH and CDR2 is LQKENI. The length of the CDR3 is 11 residues. Deletions cut 3 bases from V and 3 bases from J, with 2 bases between. CDR3 protein: CASSPKETQYF. The sequenced part of the CDR3 DNA is TGTGCCAGCTCACCTAAAGAGACC.

This clone has at least ten counts. Coverage ceases 3 residues before the CDR3 finishes, and the germline J gene fills in the end. The chain couples TRBV2 to TRBJ2-1; D remains ambiguous. CDR3 size: 10 residues. V lost 6 bases to trimming and J lost 9 bases, with 6 bases between them. Per germline, CDR1 SNHLY and CDR2 FYNNEI. The CDR3 DNA, read in part, is TGTGCCAGCAGCGCAGGTGAG. This translates into CASSAGE. The entire CDR3 reads CASSAGEQFF.

With respect to this clone: The read ends 3 residues early relative to the CDR3; the germline J gene fills the gap. The chain has TRBV18 and TRBJ2-2; 7 bases match TRBD1. Germline V lookup: CDR1 KGHSH, CDR2 LQKENI. This CDR3 spans 15 amino acids. After removal of 5 bases from V and 5 bases from J, the junction contained 8 bases not matched to a gene. This chain's CDR3 is CASSSGTEVTGELFF. The sequenced CDR3 bases are TGTGCCAGCTCATCTGGGACAGAGGTTACCGGGGAG. Based on the CDR3 plus reference TRBV18 and TRBJ2-2, the full variable domain is NAGVMQNPRHLVRRRGQEARLRCSPMKGHSHVYWYRQLPEEGLKFMVYLQKENIIDESGMPKERFSAEFPKEGPSILRIQQVVRGDSAAYFCASSSGTEVTGELFFGEGSRLTVL.

Notes on this clone: Coverage ceases 3 residues before the CDR3 finishes, and the germline J gene fills in the end. This chain connects TRBV2 to TRBJ1-5; D is ambiguous. CDR3 length equals 16 residues. Trimming left V 3 bases short and J 4 bases short, with 16 bases between. Germline V gene sequence: CDR1 SNHLY, CDR2 FYNNEI. The sequenced part of the CDR3 DNA is TGTGCCAGCAGTGAGGTATGGGTCAGAGGGAATCAGCCC. It codes for CASSEVWVRGNQP. The CDR3 reads in full as CASSEVWVRGNQPQHF.

Only a few counts were recorded for this clone. The read falls 3 residues short of the CDR3 end, and the missing part is taken from the germline J gene. This chain connects TRBV30 to TRBJ2-3, with 12 bases aligning to TRBD2. Trimming at V came to 2 bases and at J to 0 bases, leaving 3 bases not matched to a gene. This CDR3 has 16 amino acids. CDR1 and CDR2 (germline): GTSNPN, SVGIG (reference sequence). CDR3 region: CAWSYTSGGSTDTQYF. Incomplete CDR3 DNA: TGTGCCTGGAGTTATACTAGCGGGGGGAGCACAGATACG. Full variable domain (outside the CDR3, taken from reference TRBV30 and TRBJ2-3): SQTIHQWPATLVQPVGSPLSLECTVEGTSNPNLYWYRQAAGRGLQLLFYSVGIGQISSEVPQNLSASRPQDRQFILSSKKLLLSDSGFYLCAWSYTSGGSTDTQYFGPGTRLTVL.

The table lists this clone with many counts. The sequence runs out 3 residues before the end of the CDR3; the remainder is reconstructed from the germline J gene. The chain employs TRBV28 and TRBJ1-1; D may be TRBD1 (6 bases). Deletions cut 5 bases from V and 1 base from J, with 11 bases between. The CDR3 contains 14 residues. CDR1 is MDHEN, CDR2 SYDVKM, per germline. This CDR3 is CASSAPGQNTEAFF. The CDR3 bases that were read are TGTGCCAGCAGTGCTCCGGGACAGAACACTGAA.

This clone was seen a few times. Read sequence stops 3 residues before the CDR3 end, and the germline J gene provides the missing end. The rearrangement links TRBV7-6 to TRBJ2-3; no reliable D call. V was clipped by 6 bases and J by 3 bases, with 16 bases between them. CDR1 is SGHVS, CDR2 FNYEAQ, per germline. The CDR3 loop spans 15 amino acids. Incomplete CDR3 DNA: TGTGCCAGCAGTTCGATTATAGGGTATACAGATACG. It yields the protein CASSSIIGYTDT. The whole CDR3 is CASSSIIGYTDTQYF.

This clone has a handful of counts. The read halts 3 residues ahead of the CDR3 end, with the missing end drawn from the germline J gene. The gene calls are TRBV19 and TRBJ2-1, with 10 bases lining up with TRBD2. Germline assignment: CDR1 LNHDA and CDR2 SQIVND (reference sequence). This CDR3 comprises 17 residues. With 4 bases clipped from V and 4 bases from J, the junction kept 10 bases outside the gene matches. CDR3 protein: CASSKLGLAGDYNEQFF. CDR3 DNA (partial): TGTGCCAGTAGTAAATTAGGGCTAGCGGGGGATTACAATGAG.